This T cell receptor beta chain was profiled in a study of blood T cell repertoires in COVID-19 (TCRdb year 2020). Concerning the study at large: Samples covering the acute and convalescent phases of COVID-19 were provided by collaborators in the United States, Italy and Spain. The prospective study material was composed of cDNA or gDNA derived from T cells, B-cell-depleted T cells, or PBMCs. The dataset comprised deeply sampled blood TCRbeta repertoires from subjects exposed to, actively infected with, or recovered from COVID-19. The repertoires were made available in a free public database intended to serve as a resource for research on the immune response to SARS-CoV-2. Samples came from the ongoing ImmuneRACE study (first 160 participants) plus 1,254 subjects from 6 global collaborators. Nearly every sample came with metadata listing a de-identified subject ID, COVID-19 status, age in years and sex. HLA class I and class II types, where available, came from metadata supplied by the sample provider rather than from assay-based typing. The paper as a whole reports these results and caveats: The quantity of clinical and demographic metadata differed by source and by participant and was supplied without curation.

Concerning this clone itself: Its antigen target is currently unknown. No quality values exist for individual bases; no much larger clone is one base distant.

Enrolling through a virtual design, the prospective study's participants ranged in age from roughly 18 to 89 years and lived across roughly 24 United States geographic areas. In the prospective study, participants were assigned to cohorts based on the clinical history participants reported in a screening survey and a study questionnaire. For ImmuneRACE Cohort 3, a participant was defined as recovered based on two consecutive negative NP/OP PCR tests, clearance by a healthcare professional, or resolution of symptoms. Mobile phlebotomists in the prospective study collected whole blood, serum and a nasopharyngeal or oropharyngeal swab from every participant. Over a roughly 2-month period, participants in the prospective study had the option of providing additional blood draws and questionnaires. Before DNA extraction, prospective study blood samples were shipped either frozen or at room temperature.

V is trimmed back by 0 bases and J by 0 bases, and the junction contains 4 bases that no gene match accounts for. The germline V gene provides CDR1 SQVTM and CDR2 ANQGSEA. The CDR3 runs 17 residues from the cysteine to the phenylalanine. Only the CDR3 portion is preserved as DNA: 51 bases, with reading frame beginning at the first base. TCRbeta CDR3 regions were amplified from genomic DNA using the immunoSEQ Assay, a bias-controlled multiplex PCR. Per the original workflow: Nucleated cell counts per sample were estimated from amplification of reference gene primers within the assay. To quantify the absolute abundance of each unique TCRbeta CDR3 rearrangement, sequence reads were collapsed and filtered. For each sample, productive Simpson clonality was calculated as the square root of Simpson's diversity index across productive rearrangements. The source is immuneACCESS, and TCRdb retained only in-frame sequences with V and J called. Part of the clones is not carried over; for the studies checked, unresolved V genes explain less than half of this, and the remainder is unexplained. For V, J and clone size, that table is used; D and trimming come from the DNA. The sample data list fewer than 150,000 clones, and under 85% of these were observed just once. In total, the top ten clones hold over 15% of the sample.

The sequencing sample was made of PBMCs or T cells enriched from blood (not recorded which). The sequence is built from TRBV29-1 and TRBJ2-3; TRBD2 agrees with 12 junctional bases. The receptor was isolated from a man younger than 40 who had recovered from COVID-19. The sequenced DNA: TGCAGCGTTGAAGAATGGGGGACTAGCGGGAGCACAGATACGCAGTATTTT. It specifies CSVEEWGTSGSTDTQYF.